This TCR beta chain was identified in a study of response to subunit inactivated influenza vaccine. Study conclusions and caveats: It was suggested by the authors that few new T cells are recruited by each seasonal influenza vaccination.

MiXCR was run by TCRdb on the RT-PCR reads, yielding one entry per CDR3 protein. This table has about 540,000 distinct CDR3 sequences, 12% to 15% appearing once. With regard to this clonotype: Its antigen is not known.

Trimming shortened V by 0 bases and J by 0 bases, and 11 bases separated the two germline ends. CDR1 and CDR2 (germline): DFQATT, SNEGSKA (reference sequence). This CDR3 is 15 amino acids long. This sequence was found in a man aged 50 to 59 who received an inactivated influenza vaccine. This sample comprised PBMCs from blood, obtained roughly 12 days after vaccination. V is TRBV20-1 and J is TRBJ2-5; D not certain. The CDR3 bases are TGCAGTGCTAGAGATAGGAGACGGTACCAAGAGACCCAGTACTTC. It encodes CSARDRRRYQETQYF.